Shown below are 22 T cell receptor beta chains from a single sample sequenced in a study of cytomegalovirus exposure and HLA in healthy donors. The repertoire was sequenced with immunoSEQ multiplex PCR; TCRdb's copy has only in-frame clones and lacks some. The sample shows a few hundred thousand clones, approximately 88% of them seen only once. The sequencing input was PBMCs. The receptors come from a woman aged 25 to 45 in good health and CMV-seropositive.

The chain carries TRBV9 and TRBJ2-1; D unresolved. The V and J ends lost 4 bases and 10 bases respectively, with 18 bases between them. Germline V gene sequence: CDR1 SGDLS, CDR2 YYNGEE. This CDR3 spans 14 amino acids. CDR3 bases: TGTGCCAGCAGCCCCGACACCTCCCCGAGGGAGCAGTTCTTC. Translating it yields CASSPDTSPREQFF.

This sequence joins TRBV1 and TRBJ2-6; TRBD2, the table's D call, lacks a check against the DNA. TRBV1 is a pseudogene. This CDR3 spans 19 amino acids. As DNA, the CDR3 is TGCACCAGCAGCCAAGTTCTTGGTAGCGCCCTCGGAGGGGCCAACGTCCTGACTTTC. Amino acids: CTSSQVLGSALGGANVLTF.

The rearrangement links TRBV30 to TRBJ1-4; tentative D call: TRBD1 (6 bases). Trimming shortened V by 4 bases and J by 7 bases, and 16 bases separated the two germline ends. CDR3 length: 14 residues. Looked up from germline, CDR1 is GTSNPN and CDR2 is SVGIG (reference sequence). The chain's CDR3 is CAWNRGHRSEKLFF. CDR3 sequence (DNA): TGTGCCTGGAACCGGGGACACCGCAGTGAAAAACTGTTTTTT.

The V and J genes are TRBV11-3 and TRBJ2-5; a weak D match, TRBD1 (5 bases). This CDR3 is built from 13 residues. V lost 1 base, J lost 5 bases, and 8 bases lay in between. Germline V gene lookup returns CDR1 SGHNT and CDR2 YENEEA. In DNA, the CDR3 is TGTGCCAGCAGCTTAGGGGGCGAGGAGACCCAGTACTTC. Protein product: CASSLGGEETQYF.

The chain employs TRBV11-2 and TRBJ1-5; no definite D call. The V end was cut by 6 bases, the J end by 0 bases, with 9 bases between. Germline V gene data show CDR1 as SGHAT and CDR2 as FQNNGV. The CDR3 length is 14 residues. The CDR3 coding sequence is TGTGCCAGCAGTCTACACTCTAGCAATCAGCCCCAGCATTTT. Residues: CASSLHSSNQPQHF. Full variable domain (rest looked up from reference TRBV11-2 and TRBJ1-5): EAGVAQSPRYKIIEKRQSVAFWCNPISGHATLYWYQQILGQGPKLLIQFQNNGVVDDSQLPKDRFSAERLKGVDSTLKIQPAKLEDSAVYLCASSLHSSNQPQHFGDGTRLSIL.

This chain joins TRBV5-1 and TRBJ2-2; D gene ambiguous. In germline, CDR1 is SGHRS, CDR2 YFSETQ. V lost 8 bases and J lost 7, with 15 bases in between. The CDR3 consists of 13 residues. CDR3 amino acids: CASRLSPLGELFF. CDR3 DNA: TGCGCCAGTAGGCTTAGCCCCCTCGGGGAGCTGTTTTTT.

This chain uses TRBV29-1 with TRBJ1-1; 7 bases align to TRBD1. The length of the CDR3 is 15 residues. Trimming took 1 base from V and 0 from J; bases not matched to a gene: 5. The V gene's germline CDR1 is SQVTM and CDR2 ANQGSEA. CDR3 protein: CSVEGYQGVNTEAFF. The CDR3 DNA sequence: TGCAGCGTTGAAGGTTACCAGGGGGTGAACACTGAAGCTTTCTTT.

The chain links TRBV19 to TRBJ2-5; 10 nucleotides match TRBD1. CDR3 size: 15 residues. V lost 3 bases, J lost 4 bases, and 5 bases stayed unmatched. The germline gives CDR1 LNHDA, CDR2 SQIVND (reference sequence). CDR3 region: CASSIETGGRETQYF. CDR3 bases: TGTGCCAGTAGTATTGAGACAGGGGGCCGAGAGACCCAGTACTTC.

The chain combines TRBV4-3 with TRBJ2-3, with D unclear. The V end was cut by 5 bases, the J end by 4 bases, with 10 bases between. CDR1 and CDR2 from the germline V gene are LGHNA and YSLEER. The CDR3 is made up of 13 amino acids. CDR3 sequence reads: CASSSVKADTQYF. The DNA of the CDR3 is TGCGCCAGCAGCTCCGTAAAGGCAGATACGCAGTATTTT.

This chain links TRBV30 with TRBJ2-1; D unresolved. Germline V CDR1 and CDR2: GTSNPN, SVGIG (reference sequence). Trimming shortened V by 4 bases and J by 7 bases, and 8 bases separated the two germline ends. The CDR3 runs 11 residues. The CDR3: CAWNYRNEQFF. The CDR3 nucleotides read TGTGCCTGGAATTACAGAAATGAGCAGTTCTTC.

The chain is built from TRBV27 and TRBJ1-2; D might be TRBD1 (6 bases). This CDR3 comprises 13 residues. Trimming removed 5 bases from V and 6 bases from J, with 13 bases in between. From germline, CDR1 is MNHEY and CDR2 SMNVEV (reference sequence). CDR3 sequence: CASSLSQGNGYTF. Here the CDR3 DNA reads TGTGCCAGCAGTCTGTCGCAGGGGAATGGCTACACCTTC.

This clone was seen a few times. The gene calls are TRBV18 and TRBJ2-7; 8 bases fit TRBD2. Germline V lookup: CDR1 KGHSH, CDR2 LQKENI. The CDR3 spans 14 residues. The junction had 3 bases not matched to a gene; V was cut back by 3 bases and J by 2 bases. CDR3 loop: CASSPLAGPYEQYF. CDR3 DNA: TGTGCCAGCTCACCCTTAGCGGGGCCCTACGAGCAGTACTTC.

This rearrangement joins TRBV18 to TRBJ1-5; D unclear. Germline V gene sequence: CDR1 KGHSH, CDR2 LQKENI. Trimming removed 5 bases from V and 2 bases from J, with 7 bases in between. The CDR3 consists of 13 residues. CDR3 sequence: CASSVGGNQPQHF. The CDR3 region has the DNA TGTGCCAGCTCAGTAGGTGGCAATCAGCCCCAGCATTTT.

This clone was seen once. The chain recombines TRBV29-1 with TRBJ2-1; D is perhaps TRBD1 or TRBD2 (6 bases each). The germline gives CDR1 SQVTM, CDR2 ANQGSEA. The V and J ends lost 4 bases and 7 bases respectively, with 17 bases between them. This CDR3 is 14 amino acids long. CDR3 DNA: TGCAGCGTTGTTCCGGGGGCGGATAGTAATGAGCAGTTCTTC. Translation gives CSVVPGADSNEQFF.

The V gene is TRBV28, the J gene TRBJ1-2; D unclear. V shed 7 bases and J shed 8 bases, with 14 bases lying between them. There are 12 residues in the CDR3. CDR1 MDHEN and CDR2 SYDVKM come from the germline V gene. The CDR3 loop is CASNLVGLGYTF. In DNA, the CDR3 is TGTGCCAGCAACTTGGTAGGGTTAGGCTACACCTTC.

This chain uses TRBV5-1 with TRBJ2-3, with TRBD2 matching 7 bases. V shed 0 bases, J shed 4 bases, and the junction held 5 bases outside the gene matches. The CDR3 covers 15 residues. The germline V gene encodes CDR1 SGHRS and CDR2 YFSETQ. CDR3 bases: TGCGCCAGCAGCTTGGAGGGCGGGAGACCAGATACGCAGTATTTT. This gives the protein CASSLEGGRPDTQYF. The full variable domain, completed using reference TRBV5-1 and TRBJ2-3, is KAGVTQTPRYLIKTRGQQVTLSCSPISGHRSVSWYQQTPGQGLQFLFEYFSETQRNKGNFPGRFSGRQFSNSRSEMNVSTLELGDSALYLCASSLEGGRPDTQYFGPGTRLTVL.

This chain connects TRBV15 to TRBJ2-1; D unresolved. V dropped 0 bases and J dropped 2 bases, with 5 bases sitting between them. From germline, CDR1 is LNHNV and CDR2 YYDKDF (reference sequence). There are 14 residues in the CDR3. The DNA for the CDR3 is TGTGCCACCAGCAGAGATTCTCCCTACAATGAGCAGTTCTTC. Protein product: CATSRDSPYNEQFF.

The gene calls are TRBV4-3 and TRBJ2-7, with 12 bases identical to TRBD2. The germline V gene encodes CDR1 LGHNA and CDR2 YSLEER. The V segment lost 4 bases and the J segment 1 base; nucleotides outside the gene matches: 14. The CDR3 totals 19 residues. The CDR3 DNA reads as TGCGCCAGCAGCCGCGTTCTCCGAACCGGACTAGCGGGATCCTACGAGCAGTACTTC. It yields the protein CASSRVLRTGLAGSYEQYF.

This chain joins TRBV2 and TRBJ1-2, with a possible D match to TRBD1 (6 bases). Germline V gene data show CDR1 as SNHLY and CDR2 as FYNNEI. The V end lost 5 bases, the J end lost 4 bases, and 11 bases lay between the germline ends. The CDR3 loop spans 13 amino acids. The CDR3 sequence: CASSRQESYGYTF. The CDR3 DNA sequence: TGTGCCAGCAGTCGACAGGAGAGCTATGGCTACACCTTC.

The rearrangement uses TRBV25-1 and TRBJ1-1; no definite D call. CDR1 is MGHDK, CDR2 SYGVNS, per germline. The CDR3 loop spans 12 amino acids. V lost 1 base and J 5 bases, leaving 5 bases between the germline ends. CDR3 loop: CASSEWETEAFF. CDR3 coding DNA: TGTGCCAGCAGTGAATGGGAGACTGAAGCTTTCTTT.

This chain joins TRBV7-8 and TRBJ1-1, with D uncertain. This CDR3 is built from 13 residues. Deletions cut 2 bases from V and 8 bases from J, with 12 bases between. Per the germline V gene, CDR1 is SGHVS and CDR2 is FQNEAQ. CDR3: CASSLRGNSEAFF. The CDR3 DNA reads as TGTGCCAGCAGCTTACGCGGAAACAGCGAAGCTTTCTTT.

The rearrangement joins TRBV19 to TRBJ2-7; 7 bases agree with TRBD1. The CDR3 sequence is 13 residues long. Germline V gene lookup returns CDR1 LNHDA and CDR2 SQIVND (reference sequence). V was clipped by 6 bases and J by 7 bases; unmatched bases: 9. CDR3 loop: CASSIRPTGEQYF. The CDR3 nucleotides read TGTGCCAGTAGCATTAGGCCGACAGGGGAGCAGTACTTC. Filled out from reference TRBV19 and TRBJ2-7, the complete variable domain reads DGGITQSPKYLFRKEGQNVTLSCEQNLNHDAMYWYRQDPGQGLRLIYYSQIVNDFQKGDIAEGYSVSREKKESFPLTVTSAQKNPTAFYLCASSIRPTGEQYFGPGTRLTVT.